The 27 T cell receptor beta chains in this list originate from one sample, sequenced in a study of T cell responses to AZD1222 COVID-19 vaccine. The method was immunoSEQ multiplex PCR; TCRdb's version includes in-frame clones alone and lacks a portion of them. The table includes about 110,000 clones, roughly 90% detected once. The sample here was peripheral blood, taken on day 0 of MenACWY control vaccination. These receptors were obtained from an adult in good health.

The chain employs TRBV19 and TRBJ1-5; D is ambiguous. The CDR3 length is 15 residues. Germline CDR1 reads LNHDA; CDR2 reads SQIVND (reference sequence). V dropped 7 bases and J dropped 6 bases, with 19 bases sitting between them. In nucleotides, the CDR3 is TGTGCCAGTATGGGCGCAGTGGAGTGGGGTCAGCCCCAGCATTTT. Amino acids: CASMGAVEWGQPQHF. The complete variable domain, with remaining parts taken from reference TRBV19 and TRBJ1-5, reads DGGITQSPKYLFRKEGQNVTLSCEQNLNHDAMYWYRQDPGQGLRLIYYSQIVNDFQKGDIAEGYSVSREKKESFPLTVTSAQKNPTAFYLCASMGAVEWGQPQHFGDGTRLSIL.

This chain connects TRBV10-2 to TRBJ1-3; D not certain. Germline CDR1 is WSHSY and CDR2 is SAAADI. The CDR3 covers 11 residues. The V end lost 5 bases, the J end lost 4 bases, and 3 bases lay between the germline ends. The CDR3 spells CASSLGNTIYF. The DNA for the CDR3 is TGCGCCAGCAGTCTGGGAAACACCATATATTTT.

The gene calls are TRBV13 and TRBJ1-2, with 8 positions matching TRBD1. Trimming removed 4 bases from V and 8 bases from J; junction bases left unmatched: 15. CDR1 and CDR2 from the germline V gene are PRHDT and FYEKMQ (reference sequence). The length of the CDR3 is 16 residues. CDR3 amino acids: CASSSSSGGAFFGYTF. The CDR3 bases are TGTGCCAGCAGCTCTTCCTCAGGGGGCGCCTTCTTCGGCTACACCTTC.

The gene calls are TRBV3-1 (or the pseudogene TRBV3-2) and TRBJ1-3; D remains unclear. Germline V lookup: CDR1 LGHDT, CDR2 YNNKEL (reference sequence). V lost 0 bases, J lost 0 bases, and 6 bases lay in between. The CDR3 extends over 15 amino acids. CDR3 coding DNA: TGTGCCAGCAGCCAAGATTTTTCCTCTGGAAACACCATATATTTT. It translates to CASSQDFSSGNTIYF.

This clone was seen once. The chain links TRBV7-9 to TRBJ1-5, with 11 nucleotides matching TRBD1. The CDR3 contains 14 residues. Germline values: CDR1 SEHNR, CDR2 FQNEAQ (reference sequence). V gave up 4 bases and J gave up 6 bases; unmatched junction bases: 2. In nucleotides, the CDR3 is TGTGCCAGCAGCTCCGGACAGGGGGCTCAGCCCCAGCATTTT. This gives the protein CASSSGQGAQPQHF.

CDR3 sequence reads: CASSQDRISYEQYF. The CDR3 coding sequence is TGCGCCAGCAGCCAAGACAGGATCAGCTACGAGCAGTACTTC. The genes are TRBV5-1 and TRBJ2-7; the D gene is possibly TRBD1 (6 bases). Germline assignment: CDR1 SGHRS and CDR2 YFSETQ. The V gene lost 4 bases and the J gene lost 3 bases, with 14 bases spanning the gap. This CDR3 has 14 residues.

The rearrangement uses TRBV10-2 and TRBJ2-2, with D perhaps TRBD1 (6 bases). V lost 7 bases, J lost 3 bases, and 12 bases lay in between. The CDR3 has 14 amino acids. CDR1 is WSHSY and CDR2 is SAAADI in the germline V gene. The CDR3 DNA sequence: TGCGCCAGCACCGGCAACAGGGACACCGGGGAGCTGTTTTTT. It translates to CASTGNRDTGELFF.

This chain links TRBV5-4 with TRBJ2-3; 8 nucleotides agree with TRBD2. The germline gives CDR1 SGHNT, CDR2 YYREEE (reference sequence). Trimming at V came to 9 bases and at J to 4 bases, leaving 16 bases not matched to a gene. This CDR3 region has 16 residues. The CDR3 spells CATHPSGGEFSDTQYF. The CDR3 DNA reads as TGTGCCACCCATCCGAGCGGGGGTGAATTTTCAGATACGCAGTATTTT.

DNA of the CDR3: TGTGCAACGAGAAGGGACAGGGATTCACCCCTCCACTTT. Translating gives CATRRDRDSPLHF. This rearrangement joins TRBV7-9 to TRBJ1-6, with 9 bases that match TRBD1. CDR1 and CDR2 from the germline V gene are SEHNR and FQNEAQ (reference sequence). This CDR3 spans 13 amino acids.

For the CDR3, the DNA is TGTGCCAGCAGTTTAATCAAGGGTGATGGCTACACCTTC. It specifies CASSLIKGDGYTF. V gene TRBV28 combines with J gene TRBJ1-2; unclear D gene. V lost 2 bases and J 6 bases, leaving 10 bases between the germline ends. The CDR3 extends over 13 amino acids. Per the germline V gene, CDR1 is MDHEN and CDR2 is SYDVKM.

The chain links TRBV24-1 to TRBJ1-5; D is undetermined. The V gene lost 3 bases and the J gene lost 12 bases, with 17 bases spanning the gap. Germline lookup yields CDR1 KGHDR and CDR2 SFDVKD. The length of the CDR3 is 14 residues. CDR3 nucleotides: TGTGCCACCAGTGATACGGACGGGCTAAAGGGCCAGCATTTT. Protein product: CATSDTDGLKGQHF.

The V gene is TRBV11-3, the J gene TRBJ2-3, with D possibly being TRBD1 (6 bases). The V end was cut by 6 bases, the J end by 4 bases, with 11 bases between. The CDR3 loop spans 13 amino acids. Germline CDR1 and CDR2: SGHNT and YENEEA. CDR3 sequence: CASRAQGADTQYF. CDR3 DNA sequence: TGTGCCAGCAGGGCACAGGGAGCAGATACGCAGTATTTT.

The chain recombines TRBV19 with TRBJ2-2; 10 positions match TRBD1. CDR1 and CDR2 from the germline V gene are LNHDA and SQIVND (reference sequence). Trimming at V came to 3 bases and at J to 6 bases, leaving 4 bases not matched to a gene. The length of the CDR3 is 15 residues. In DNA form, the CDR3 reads TGTGCCAGTAGTATGTTGACAGGGGGCTCCGGGGAGCTGTTTTTT. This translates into CASSMLTGGSGELFF.

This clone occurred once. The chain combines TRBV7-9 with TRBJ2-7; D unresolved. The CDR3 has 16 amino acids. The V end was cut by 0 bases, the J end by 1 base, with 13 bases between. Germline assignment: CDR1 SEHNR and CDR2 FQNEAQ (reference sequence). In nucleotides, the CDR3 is TGTGCCAGCAGCTTAGCGCGCATAGCATCATCCTACGAGCAGTACTTC. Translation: CASSLARIASSYEQYF. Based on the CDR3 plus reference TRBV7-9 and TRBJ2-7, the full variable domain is DTGVSQNPRHKITKRGQNVTFRCDPISEHNRLYWYRQTLGQGPEFLTYFQNEAQLEKSRLLSDRFSAERPKGSFSTLEIQRTEQGDSAMYLCASSLARIASSYEQYFGPGTRLTVT.

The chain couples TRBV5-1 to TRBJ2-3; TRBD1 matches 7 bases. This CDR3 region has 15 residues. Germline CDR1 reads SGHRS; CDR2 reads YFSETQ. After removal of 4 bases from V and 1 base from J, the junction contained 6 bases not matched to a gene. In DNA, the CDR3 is TGCGCCAGCAGCCCAGGACAGGCCGGCACAGATACGCAGTATTTT. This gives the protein CASSPGQAGTDTQYF.

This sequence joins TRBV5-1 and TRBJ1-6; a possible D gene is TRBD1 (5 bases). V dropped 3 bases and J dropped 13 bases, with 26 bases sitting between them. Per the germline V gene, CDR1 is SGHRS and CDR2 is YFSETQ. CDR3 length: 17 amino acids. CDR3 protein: CASSSTFGQGSPGPLHF. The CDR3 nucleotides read TGCGCCAGCAGCTCCACATTCGGTCAGGGATCCCCGGGTCCCCTCCACTTT.

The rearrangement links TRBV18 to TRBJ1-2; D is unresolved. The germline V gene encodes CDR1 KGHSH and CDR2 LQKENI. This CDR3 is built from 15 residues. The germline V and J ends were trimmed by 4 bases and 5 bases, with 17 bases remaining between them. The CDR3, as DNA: TGTGCCAGCTCACTACCCGGGCCCCGCCCGTATGGCTACACCTTC. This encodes CASSLPGPRPYGYTF.

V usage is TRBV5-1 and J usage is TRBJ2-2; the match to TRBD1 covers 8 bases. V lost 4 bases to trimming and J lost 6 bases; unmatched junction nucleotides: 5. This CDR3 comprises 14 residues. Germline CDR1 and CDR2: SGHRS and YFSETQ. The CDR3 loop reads CASSPTGAAGELFF. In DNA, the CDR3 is TGCGCCAGCAGCCCGACAGGGGCCGCCGGGGAGCTGTTTTTT.

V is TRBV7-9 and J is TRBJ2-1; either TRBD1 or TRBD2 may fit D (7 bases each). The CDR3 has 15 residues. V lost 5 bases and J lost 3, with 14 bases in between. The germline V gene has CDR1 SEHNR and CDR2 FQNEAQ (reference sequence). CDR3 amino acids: CASSLPGGGYNEQFF. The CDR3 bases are TGTGCCAGCAGCCTCCCAGGGGGGGGCTACAATGAGCAGTTCTTC. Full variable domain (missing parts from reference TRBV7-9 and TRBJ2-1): DTGVSQNPRHKITKRGQNVTFRCDPISEHNRLYWYRQTLGQGPEFLTYFQNEAQLEKSRLLSDRFSAERPKGSFSTLEIQRTEQGDSAMYLCASSLPGGGYNEQFFGPGTRLTVL.

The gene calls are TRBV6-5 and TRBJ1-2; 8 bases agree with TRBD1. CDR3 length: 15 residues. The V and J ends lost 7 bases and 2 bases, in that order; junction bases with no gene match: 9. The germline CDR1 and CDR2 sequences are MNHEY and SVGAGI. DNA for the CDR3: TGTGCCAGCAACCTCCGGACAGGGCGGAACTATGGCTACACCTTC. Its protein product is CASNLRTGRNYGYTF.

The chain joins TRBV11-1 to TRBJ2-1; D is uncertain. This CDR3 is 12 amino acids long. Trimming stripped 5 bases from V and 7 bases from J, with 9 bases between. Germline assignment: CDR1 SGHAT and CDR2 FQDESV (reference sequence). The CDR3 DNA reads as TGTGCCAGCAGCCAGACAAGGAATGAGCAGTTCTTC. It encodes CASSQTRNEQFF.

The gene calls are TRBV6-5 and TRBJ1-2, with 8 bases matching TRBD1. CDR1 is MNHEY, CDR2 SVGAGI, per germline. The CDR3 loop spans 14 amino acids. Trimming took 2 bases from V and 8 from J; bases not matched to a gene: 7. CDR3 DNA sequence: TGTGCCAGCAGTTACGCCGACAGGGGAGGAGGCTACACCTTC. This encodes CASSYADRGGGYTF.

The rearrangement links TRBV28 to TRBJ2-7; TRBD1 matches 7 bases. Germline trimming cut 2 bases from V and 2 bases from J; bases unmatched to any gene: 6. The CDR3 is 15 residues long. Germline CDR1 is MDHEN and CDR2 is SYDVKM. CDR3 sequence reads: CASSLAAGGAYEQYF. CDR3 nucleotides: TGTGCCAGCAGTTTAGCGGCAGGGGGTGCCTACGAGCAGTACTTC. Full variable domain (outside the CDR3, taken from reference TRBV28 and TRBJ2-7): DVKVTQSSRYLVKRTGEKVFLECVQDMDHENMFWYRQDPGLGLRLIYFSYDVKMKEKGDIPEGYSVSREKKERFSLILESASTNQTSMYLCASSLAAGGAYEQYFGPGTRLTVT.

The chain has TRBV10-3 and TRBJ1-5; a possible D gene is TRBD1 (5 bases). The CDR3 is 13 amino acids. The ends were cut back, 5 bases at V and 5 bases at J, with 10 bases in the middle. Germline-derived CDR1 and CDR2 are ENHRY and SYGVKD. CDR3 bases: TGTGCCATCAGTAGAGACAGCGATCAGCCCCAGCATTTT. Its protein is CAISRDSDQPQHF.

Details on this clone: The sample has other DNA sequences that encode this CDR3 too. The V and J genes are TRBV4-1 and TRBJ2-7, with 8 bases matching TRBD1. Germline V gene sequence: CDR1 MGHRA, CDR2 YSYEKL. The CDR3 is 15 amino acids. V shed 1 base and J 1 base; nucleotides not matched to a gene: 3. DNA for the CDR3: TGCGCCAGCAGCCAAGTATGGGACAGGTCCTACGAGCAGTACTTC. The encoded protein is CASSQVWDRSYEQYF.

The CDR3 DNA reads TGCGCCAGCAGTGAAGGACAGAGCATCTACGAGCAGTACTTC. Its translation is CASSEGQSIYEQYF. The chain uses TRBV10-2 and TRBJ2-7; tentative D call: TRBD1 (6 bases). Germline values: CDR1 WSHSY, CDR2 SAAADI. V gave up 3 bases and J gave up 3 bases, with 12 bases separating them. CDR3 length equals 14 residues.

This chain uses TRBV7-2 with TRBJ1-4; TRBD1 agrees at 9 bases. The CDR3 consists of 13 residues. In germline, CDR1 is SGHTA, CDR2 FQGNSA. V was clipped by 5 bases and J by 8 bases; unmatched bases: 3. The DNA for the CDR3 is TGTGCCAGCAGCATCGGACAGGGGGAAAAACTGTTTTTT. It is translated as CASSIGQGEKLFF.